One and the same sample provided the 28 T cell receptor beta chains below, sequenced in a study of blood T cell repertoires in COVID-19. Assay: immunoSEQ multiplex PCR; the TCRdb copy retains only in-frame clones and omits some. The profile shows some 180,000 clones, 90% of them singletons. The sequencing sample was made of peripheral blood. The receptors were sampled from a man in his fifties with acute or convalescent COVID-19.

The rearrangement uses TRBV5-5 and TRBJ1-1, with a tentative D call TRBD1 (6 bases). The CDR3 spans 15 residues. Per germline, CDR1 SGHKS and CDR2 YYEKEE (reference sequence). The V end lost 7 bases, the J end lost 8 bases, and 24 bases lay between the germline ends. The CDR3 nucleotides read TGTGCCAGCGGTAAGCAGGGGCGGCCTGCTACCGAAGCTTTCTTT. It codes for CASGKQGRPATEAFF.

The V call is TRBV5-1, the J call TRBJ1-2; D possibly corresponds to TRBD1 (6 bases). Germline V CDR1 and CDR2: SGHRS, YFSETQ. V was shortened by 6 bases and J by 0 bases, with 18 bases between the two germline ends. There are 16 residues in the CDR3. The DNA for the CDR3 is TGCGCCAGCAAGATTCAGGGGATCGGGTCTAACTATGGCTACACCTTC. This sequence encodes CASKIQGIGSNYGYTF. The complete variable domain, with remaining parts taken from reference TRBV5-1 and TRBJ1-2, reads KAGVTQTPRYLIKTRGQQVTLSCSPISGHRSVSWYQQTPGQGLQFLFEYFSETQRNKGNFPGRFSGRQFSNSRSEMNVSTLELGDSALYLCASKIQGIGSNYGYTFGSGTRLTVV.

The V call is TRBV5-8, the J call TRBJ2-6; D perhaps matches TRBD1 (6 bases). The length of the CDR3 is 16 residues. The V end was cut by 3 bases, the J end by 1 base, with 11 bases between. The germline V gene has CDR1 SGHTS and CDR2 YDEGEE. Written as DNA, the CDR3 is TGTGCCAGCAGCTGGAACACAGGGTCTGGGGCCAACGTCCTGACTTTC. It is translated as CASSWNTGSGANVLTF.

V is TRBV9 and J is TRBJ1-5; a possible D gene is TRBD1 (6 bases). V was shortened by 3 bases and J by 3 bases, with 10 bases between the two germline ends. Germline V gene lookup returns CDR1 SGDLS and CDR2 YYNGEE. The CDR3 has 14 amino acids. The CDR3 nucleotides read TGTGCCAGCAGCGGAGGACAGAACAATCAGCCCCAGCATTTT. Amino acid sequence: CASSGGQNNQPQHF.

The chain links TRBV28 to TRBJ1-2; 8 bases fit TRBD1. The CDR3 runs 17 residues. With 7 bases clipped from V and 1 base from J, the junction kept 14 bases outside the gene matches. In germline, CDR1 is MDHEN, CDR2 SYDVKM. CDR3 loop: CASINSRTGGVNYGYTF. DNA of the CDR3: TGTGCCAGCATCAATTCGCGAACAGGGGGAGTTAACTATGGCTACACCTTC.

The chain is built from TRBV24-1 and TRBJ1-5; TRBD1 agrees at 7 bases. CDR1 is KGHDR and CDR2 is SFDVKD in the germline V gene. The CDR3 length is 15 residues. Losses at the gene ends were 4 bases for V and 4 bases for J; bases not matched to a gene: 6. This CDR3 is CATSDSQGVNQPQHF. The CDR3 DNA follows: TGTGCCACCAGTGACTCCCAGGGGGTGAATCAGCCCCAGCATTTT.

The chain links TRBV2 to TRBJ2-6; D is perhaps TRBD1 (6 bases). The germline gives CDR1 SNHLY, CDR2 FYNNEI. The CDR3 is 15 amino acids. The V end was cut by 1 base, the J end by 3 bases, with 7 bases between. The CDR3 protein is CASSEEGVGANVLTF. The CDR3 coding sequence is TGTGCCAGCAGTGAAGAGGGGGTTGGGGCCAACGTCCTGACTTTC.

The chain uses TRBV15 and TRBJ1-4; no clear D gene. CDR1 and CDR2 from the germline V gene are LNHNV and YYDKDF (reference sequence). The CDR3 is 17 amino acids. With 0 bases removed from V and 6 bases from J, the gap between germline ends came to 17 bases. The CDR3 DNA follows: TGTGCCACCAGCAGAGATTTTGGGTCCCCTCGGGATGAAAAACTGTTTTTT. Encoded protein: CATSRDFGSPRDEKLFF.

DNA of the CDR3: TGTGCCAGCAGTTCCGCCCTAGCGGGGGCTGAGCAGTTCTTC. Translation: CASSSALAGAEQFF. V usage is TRBV27 and J usage is TRBJ2-1, with 10 positions matching TRBD2. The trim removed 4 bases at V and 9 bases at J, leaving 6 bases unmatched. Germline CDR1 is MNHEY and CDR2 is SMNVEV (reference sequence). The length of the CDR3 is 14 residues.

The rearrangement links TRBV3-1 (or the pseudogene TRBV3-2) to TRBJ2-3, with TRBD2 matching 7 bases. The V gene end was trimmed by 4 bases and the J gene end by 4 bases; junction bases not matched to a gene: 5. Per the germline V gene, CDR1 is LGHDT and CDR2 is YNNKEL (reference sequence). This CDR3 has 14 residues. The CDR3 nucleotides are TGTGCCAGCAGCCTGGCGGGAGCCCCAGATACGCAGTATTTT. It specifies CASSLAGAPDTQYF.

This clone came up a few times. The rearrangement joins TRBV15 to TRBJ1-3; the match to TRBD1 covers 8 bases. This CDR3 is built from 16 residues. V trimming: 1 base; J trimming: 3 bases; junction bases outside the gene matches: 5. Germline V lookup: CDR1 LNHNV, CDR2 YYDKDF (reference sequence). The CDR3 bases are TGTGCCACCAGCAGAGGACAGGGGAGTCATGGAAACACCATATATTTT. Encoded protein: CATSRGQGSHGNTIYF. Full variable domain (rest looked up from reference TRBV15 and TRBJ1-3): DAMVIQNPRYQVTQFGKPVTLSCSQTLNHNVMYWYQQKSSQAPKLLFHYYDKDFNNEADTPDNFQSRRPNTSFCFLDIRSPGLGDTAMYLCATSRGQGSHGNTIYFGEGSWLTVV.

The V and J genes are TRBV7-3 and TRBJ2-1, with TRBD2 matching over 7 bases. Germline CDR1 SGHTA, CDR2 FQGTGA. The CDR3 runs to 14 residues. V was pared by 4 bases and J by 7 bases, with 7 bases of the junction left unmatched. CDR3 residues: CASSSEGGLNEQFF. DNA of the CDR3: TGTGCCAGCAGCTCCGAGGGAGGGCTGAATGAGCAGTTCTTC. The full variable domain, with the rest looked up from reference TRBV7-3 and TRBJ2-1, is GAGVSQTPSNKVTEKGKYVELRCDPISGHTALYWYRQSLGQGPEFLIYFQGTGAADDSGLPNDRFFAVRPEGSVSTLKIQRTERGDSAVYLCASSSEGGLNEQFFGPGTRLTVL.

The chain uses TRBV7-6 and TRBJ2-1; TRBD2 matches 12 bases. Trimming took 3 bases from V and 6 from J; bases not matched to a gene: 6. Germline V gene sequence: CDR1 SGHVS, CDR2 FNYEAQ. The CDR3 sequence is 16 residues long. The CDR3: CASSFPPSGGANEQFF. The CDR3 DNA sequence: TGTGCCAGCAGCTTTCCCCCTAGCGGGGGGGCCAATGAGCAGTTCTTC.

This chain links TRBV3-1 (or the pseudogene TRBV3-2) with TRBJ2-3; TRBD2 aligns across 9 bases. CDR1 is LGHDT and CDR2 is YNNKEL in the germline V gene (reference sequence). V dropped 0 bases and J dropped 1; count of bases not matched to a gene: 5. The length of the CDR3 is 17 residues. The CDR3 here is CASSQDSGGRGTDTQYF. CDR3 sequence (DNA): TGTGCCAGCAGCCAAGATTCAGGCGGGAGGGGCACAGATACGCAGTATTTT.

This clone has only one observation. The chain employs TRBV27 and TRBJ2-1; D is undetermined. Germline assignment: CDR1 MNHEY and CDR2 SMNVEV (reference sequence). Trimming shortened V by 4 bases and J by 5 bases, and 12 bases separated the two germline ends. CDR3 length: 14 amino acids. The CDR3 region has the DNA TGTGCCAGCAGTTCTATTACAGTTAACAATGAGCAGTTCTTC. This sequence encodes CASSSITVNNEQFF.

V and J are TRBV10-3 and TRBJ1-2, with unresolved D. V gave up 11 bases and J gave up 8 bases, with 15 bases separating them. The CDR3 covers 11 residues. Germline CDR1 and CDR2: ENHRY and SYGVKD. The CDR3 nucleotides are TGTGCCGCAACCGGGAGTAAGGGCTACACCTTC. Translating it yields CAATGSKGYTF.

The genes are TRBV3-1 (or the pseudogene TRBV3-2) and TRBJ1-4, with TRBD1 matching over 9 bases. After removal of 1 base from V and 7 bases from J, the junction contained 1 base not matched to a gene. The CDR3 is made up of 14 amino acids. The germline gives CDR1 LGHDT, CDR2 YNNKEL (reference sequence). The DNA of the CDR3 is TGTGCCAGCAGCCAAGGGGACAGGGTTGAAAAACTGTTTTTT. It translates to CASSQGDRVEKLFF.

CDR3 in amino acids: CSVEGLSYEQYF. Here the CDR3 DNA reads TGCAGCGTGGAGGGACTTTCCTACGAGCAGTACTTC. This chain connects TRBV29-1 to TRBJ2-7, with D possibly TRBD2 on 6 matching bases. Trimming left V 6 bases short and J 1 base short, with 10 bases between. The CDR3 has 12 residues. Germline V gives CDR1 SQVTM, CDR2 ANQGSEA.

The gene calls are TRBV19 and TRBJ1-5; D may be TRBD1 (5 bases). CDR1 LNHDA and CDR2 SQIVND come from the germline V gene (reference sequence). The length of the CDR3 is 14 residues. Trimming pared 3 bases from V and 4 bases from J, leaving 10 bases between. This CDR3 is CASSMQGGNQPQHF. The CDR3 region has the DNA TGTGCCAGTAGTATGCAGGGCGGAAATCAGCCCCAGCATTTT.

The gene calls are TRBV5-6 and TRBJ1-5; TRBD1 might be the D (6 bases). Looked up from germline, CDR1 is SGHDT and CDR2 is YYEEEE. The CDR3 is 13 residues long. V shed 4 bases and J shed 7 bases, with 12 bases lying between them. CDR3 in DNA: TGTGCCAGCAGCCCAAAGCAGGGGCAGCCCCAGCATTTT. Amino acid sequence: CASSPKQGQPQHF.

This clone was found once. Other DNA sequences in the same sample also yield this CDR3. The CDR3 DNA sequence: TGTGCCTGGGCTAGGGGGACTGAAGCTTTCTTT. Its protein is CAWARGTEAFF. The chain has TRBV30 and TRBJ1-1; D possibly corresponds to TRBD1 (6 bases). This CDR3 contains 11 residues. Germline V gene data show CDR1 as GTSNPN and CDR2 as SVGIG (reference sequence). The V and J ends lost 5 bases and 5 bases respectively, with 9 bases between them.

The chain is built from TRBV2 and TRBJ1-2; 7 positions match TRBD1. V shed 5 bases, J shed 8 bases, and the junction held 8 bases outside the gene matches. The V gene's germline CDR1 is SNHLY and CDR2 FYNNEI. The CDR3 covers 13 residues. CDR3 loop: CASSTEGDSGYTF. CDR3 nucleotide sequence: TGTGCCAGCAGTACCGAGGGGGACAGCGGCTACACCTTC.

The chain links TRBV27 to TRBJ2-1, with 10 bases that match TRBD2. The CDR3 has 16 residues. The J segment lost 7 bases and the V segment lost 3 bases, leaving 9 bases of the junction unmatched. The germline gives CDR1 MNHEY, CDR2 SMNVEV (reference sequence). The CDR3 nucleotides are TGTGCCAGCAGTTTGGCCCTAGCGGGAGAAAGGAATGAGCAGTTCTTC. Its protein product is CASSLALAGERNEQFF.

To note about this clone: The germline gene is not matched at one end of the junction; a read error may be the cause. The rearrangement joins TRBV12-3 or TRBV12-4 to TRBJ1-1; the D gene is possibly TRBD1 (6 bases). This CDR3 has 12 amino acids. The CDR3 DNA is TGTGCCAGCAGTGGAAGACAGGCTCCCTTGGAATTT. The encoded protein is CASSGRQAPLEF.

The genes are TRBV11-3 and TRBJ2-3; D gene uncertain. Trimming took off 4 bases at V and 9 bases at J, with 8 bases between the two ends. Germline loops: CDR1 SGHNT, CDR2 YENEEA. The CDR3 runs 11 residues. The CDR3 region is CASSSSETQYF. The CDR3 DNA follows: TGTGCCAGCAGCTCCAGCGAGACGCAGTATTTT. The whole variable domain, filled in from reference TRBV11-3 and TRBJ2-3, reads EAGVVQSPRYKIIEKKQPVAFWCNPISGHNTLYWYLQNLGQGPELLIRYENEEAVDDSQLPKDRFSAERLKGVDSTLKIQPAELGDSAVYLCASSSSETQYFGPGTRLTVL.

The chain has TRBV28 and TRBJ2-2; perhaps TRBD2 as D (6 bases). The length of the CDR3 is 15 residues. Germline V gene sequence: CDR1 MDHEN, CDR2 SYDVKM. The V end lost 3 bases, the J end lost 7 bases, and 15 bases lay between the germline ends. The DNA of the CDR3 is TGTGCCAGCAGTTTTCAACTAGCATCCTTCGGGGAGCTGTTTTTT. It encodes CASSFQLASFGELFF.

The CDR3 reads CASSIGGATNEKLFF. The CDR3 nucleotides are TGTGCCAGTAGTATAGGAGGTGCAACTAATGAAAAACTGTTTTTT. V and J are TRBV19 and TRBJ1-4; D not certain. V lost 1 base and J 0 bases, leaving 6 bases between the germline ends. The CDR3 sequence is 15 residues long. Germline CDR1 is LNHDA and CDR2 is SQIVND (reference sequence).

This chain connects TRBV15 to TRBJ2-7; 7 bases map to TRBD2. This CDR3 contains 15 residues. Trimming took 0 bases from V and 3 from J; bases not matched to a gene: 5. Germline CDR1 reads LNHNV; CDR2 reads YYDKDF (reference sequence). In nucleotides, the CDR3 is TGTGCCACCAGCAGAGAGGGGGGGGGATACTACGAGCAGTACTTC. It yields the protein CATSREGGGYYEQYF.